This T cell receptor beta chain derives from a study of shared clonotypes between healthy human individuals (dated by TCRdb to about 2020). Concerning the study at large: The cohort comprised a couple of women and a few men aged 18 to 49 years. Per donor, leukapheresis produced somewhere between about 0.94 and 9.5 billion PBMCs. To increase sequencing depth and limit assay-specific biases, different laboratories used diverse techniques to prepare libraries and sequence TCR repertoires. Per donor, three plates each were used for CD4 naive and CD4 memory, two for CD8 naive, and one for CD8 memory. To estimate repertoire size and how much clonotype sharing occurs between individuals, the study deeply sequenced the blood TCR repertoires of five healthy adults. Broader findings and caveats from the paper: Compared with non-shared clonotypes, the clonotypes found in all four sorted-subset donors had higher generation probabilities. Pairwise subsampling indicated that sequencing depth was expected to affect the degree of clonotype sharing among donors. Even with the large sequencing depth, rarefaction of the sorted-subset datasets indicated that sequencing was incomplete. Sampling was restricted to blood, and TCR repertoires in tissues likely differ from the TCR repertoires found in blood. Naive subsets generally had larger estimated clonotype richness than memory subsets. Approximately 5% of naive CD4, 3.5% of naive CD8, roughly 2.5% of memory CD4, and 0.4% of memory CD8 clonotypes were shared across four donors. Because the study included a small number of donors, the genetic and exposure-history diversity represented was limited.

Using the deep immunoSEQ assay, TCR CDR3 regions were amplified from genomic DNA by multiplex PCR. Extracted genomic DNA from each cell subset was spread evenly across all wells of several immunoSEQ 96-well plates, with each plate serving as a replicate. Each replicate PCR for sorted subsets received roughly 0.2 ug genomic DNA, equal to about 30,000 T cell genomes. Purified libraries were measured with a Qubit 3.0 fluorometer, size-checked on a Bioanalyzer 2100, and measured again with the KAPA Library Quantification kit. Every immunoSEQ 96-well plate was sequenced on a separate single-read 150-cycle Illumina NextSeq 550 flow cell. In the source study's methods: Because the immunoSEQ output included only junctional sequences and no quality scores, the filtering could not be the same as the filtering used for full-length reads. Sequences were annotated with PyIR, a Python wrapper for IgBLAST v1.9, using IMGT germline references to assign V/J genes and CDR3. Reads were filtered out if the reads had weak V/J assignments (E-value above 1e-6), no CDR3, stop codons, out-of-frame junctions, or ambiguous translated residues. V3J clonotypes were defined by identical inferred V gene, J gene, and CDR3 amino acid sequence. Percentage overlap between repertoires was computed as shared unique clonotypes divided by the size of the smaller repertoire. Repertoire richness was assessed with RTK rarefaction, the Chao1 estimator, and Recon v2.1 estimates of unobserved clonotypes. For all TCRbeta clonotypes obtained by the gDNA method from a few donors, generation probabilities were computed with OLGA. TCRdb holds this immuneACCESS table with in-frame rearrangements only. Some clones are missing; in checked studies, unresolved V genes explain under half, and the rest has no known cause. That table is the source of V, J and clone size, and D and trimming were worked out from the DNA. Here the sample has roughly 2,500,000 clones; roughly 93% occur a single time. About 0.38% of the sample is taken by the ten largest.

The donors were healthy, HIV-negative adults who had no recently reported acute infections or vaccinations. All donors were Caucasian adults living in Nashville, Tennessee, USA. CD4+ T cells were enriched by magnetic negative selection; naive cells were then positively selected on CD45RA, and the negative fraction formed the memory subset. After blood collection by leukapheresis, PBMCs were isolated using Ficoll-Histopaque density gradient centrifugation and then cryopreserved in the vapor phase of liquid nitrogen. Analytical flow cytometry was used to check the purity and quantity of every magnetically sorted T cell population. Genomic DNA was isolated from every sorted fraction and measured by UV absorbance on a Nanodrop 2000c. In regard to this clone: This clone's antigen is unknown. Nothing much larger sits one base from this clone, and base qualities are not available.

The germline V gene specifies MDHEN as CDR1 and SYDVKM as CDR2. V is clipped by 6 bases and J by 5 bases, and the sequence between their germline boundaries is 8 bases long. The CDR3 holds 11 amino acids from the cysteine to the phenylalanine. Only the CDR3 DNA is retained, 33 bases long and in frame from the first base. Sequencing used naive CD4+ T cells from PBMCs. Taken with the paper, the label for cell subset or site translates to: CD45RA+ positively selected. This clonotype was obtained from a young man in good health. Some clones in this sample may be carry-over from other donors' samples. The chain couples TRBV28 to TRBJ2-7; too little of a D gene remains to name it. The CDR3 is CASRGLDEQYF. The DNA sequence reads TGTGCCAGCAGAGGTCTGGACGAGCAGTACTTC.